A selection of T cell receptor beta chains follows, all from one sample in a study of blood T cell repertoires in COVID-19. Profiling relied on immunoSEQ multiplex PCR, and the TCRdb table lists in-frame clones only, not all of them. The repertoire has 150,000 or so clones, 65% to 85% of them found once; the top ten carry roughly 11%. Sequenced: peripheral blood. The receptors shown here come from a man between 60 and 75 years old with active or convalescent COVID-19. Both conserved end residues are part of each CDR3. A D gene is named only where the DNA matches it firmly. The listing skips clone size in some rows; elsewhere it reads once, few, many or a size class.

CDR3	DNA	D	V	J	size
CASSRDIDTEAFF	TGTGCCAGCAGCCGGGACATTGACACTGAAGCTTTCTTT	-	TRBV6-5	TRBJ1-1	-
CASRAGTVEKLFF	TGTGCCAGCAGAGCCGGGACTGTCGAAAAACTGTTTTTT	-	TRBV2	TRBJ1-4	once
CASSATGTGGLIQYF	TGTGCCAGTAGTGCCACCGGGACAGGGGGTCTCATTCAGTACTTC	TRBD1	TRBV19	TRBJ2-4	-
CASSVDTGGLANYGYTF	TGTGCCAGCAGCGTAGATACAGGGGGGTTAGCTAACTATGGCTACACCTTC	TRBD1	TRBV9	TRBJ1-2	-
CASSPSSYGYTF	TGTGCCAGTAGTCCCTCGAGCTATGGCTACACCTTC	-	TRBV19	TRBJ1-2	-
CATSSGQLNTEAFF	TGTGCCACCAGTAGCGGACAGCTTAACACTGAAGCTTTCTTT	-	TRBV24-1	TRBJ1-1	-
CASSEWRAQETQYF	TGTGCCAGCAGTGAGTGGCGGGCCCAAGAGACCCAGTACTTC	-	TRBV2	TRBJ2-5	-
CASSTTGEAAGYTF	TGCGCCAGCAGCACGACAGGGGAGGCGGCTGGCTACACCTTC	TRBD1	TRBV5-1	TRBJ1-2	-
CASSLKRGSRGGEQFF	TGTGCCAGCAGCTTGAAACGGGGCTCGCGGGGCGGTGAGCAGTTCTTC	-	TRBV11-2	TRBJ2-1	-
CASSGQGGTNEKLFF	TGTGCCAGCAGCGGACAGGGGGGCACTAATGAAAAACTGTTTTTT	TRBD1	TRBV7-2	TRBJ1-4	few
CASSPPGSGGYNEQFF	TGTGCCAGCTCACCACCGGGTAGCGGGGGTTACAATGAGCAGTTCTTC	TRBD2	TRBV18	TRBJ2-1	-
CASSPEGQGTYEQYF	TGTGCCAGCAGCCCCGAGGGACAGGGAACCTACGAGCAGTACTTC	TRBD1	TRBV5-6	TRBJ2-7	-
CAITSGDLVQNEQFF	TGTGCCATAACTAGCGGGGATTTAGTGCAGAATGAGCAGTTCTTC	TRBD2	TRBV10-3	TRBJ2-1	-
CATSTRQVRGEKLFF	TGTGCCACCAGCACCAGACAGGTCAGGGGGGAAAAACTGTTTTTT	TRBD1	TRBV15	TRBJ1-4	-
CASSPDREGDYGYTF	TGTGCCAGCAGTCCCGACAGGGAAGGCGACTATGGCTACACCTTC	TRBD1	TRBV27	TRBJ1-2	-
CASSLGQTPYEQYF	TGCGCCAGCAGCTTGGGTCAGACACCCTACGAGCAGTACTTC	-	TRBV5-1	TRBJ2-7	-
CATSDGTATGQPQHF	TGTGCCACCAGTGATGGTACCGCAACGGGGCAGCCCCAGCATTTT	-	TRBV24-1	TRBJ1-5	-
CASRDRGGSETQYF	TGTGCCAGCAGAGACCGGGGGGGCTCAGAGACCCAGTACTTC	TRBD2	TRBV2	TRBJ2-5	-
CASSPSHNTGVAYGYTF	TGTGCCAGTAGCCCTTCTCACAACACAGGGGTGGCCTATGGCTACACCTTC	TRBD1	TRBV19	TRBJ1-2	-
CASSQATGTAYEQYF	TGTGCCAGCAGTCAGGCCACCGGGACAGCCTACGAGCAGTACTTC	TRBD1	TRBV6-5	TRBJ2-7	once
CASSLVSSARSPLHF	TGTGCCAGCAGCTTAGTTTCCTCGGCGCGGTCACCCCTCCACTTT	-	TRBV7-6	TRBJ1-6	-
CASSPPASTTYNEQFF	TGTGCCAGCTCACCACCGGCTAGCACGACCTACAATGAGCAGTTCTTC	-	TRBV18	TRBJ2-1	many
CASSHLSRTSGREGEQYF	TGTGCCAGCAGCCACTTAAGCCGGACTAGCGGCCGAGAAGGGGAGCAGTACTTC	TRBD2	TRBV14	TRBJ2-7	-
CASRDTGNSPLHF	TGTGCCAGCAGAGATACAGGCAATTCACCCCTCCACTTT	-	TRBV12-3/TRBV12-4	TRBJ1-6	-
CASGSGGGRTDTQYF	TGCGCCAGCGGAAGCGGGGGGGGCCGCACAGATACGCAGTATTTT	TRBD2	TRBV5-1	TRBJ2-3	-
CASSSLTSGGAHNEQFF	TGTGCCAGCAGCTCCCTGACTAGCGGGGGGGCCCACAATGAGCAGTTCTTC	TRBD2	TRBV7-6	TRBJ2-1	once
CASSQDGTRSEQFF	TGTGCCAGCAGCCAAGATGGCACACGTTCTGAGCAGTTCTTC	-	TRBV3-1/TRBV3-2	TRBJ2-1	once
CASSQDPGRVDQPQHF	TGCGCCAGCAGCCAAGATCCCGGCAGGGTTGATCAGCCCCAGCATTTT	-	TRBV4-1	TRBJ1-5	-
CASSLGGRAALSYTF	TGTGCCAGCAGTTTAGGGGGCAGGGCCGCTTTGAGCTACACCTTC	-	TRBV28	TRBJ1-2	-
CASTELLGEQFF	TGTGCCAGCACCGAGCTGCTAGGTGAGCAGTTCTTC	-	TRBV12-3/TRBV12-4	TRBJ2-1	-
CASSLDPRQGYGYTF	TGTGCCAGCAGCTTAGATCCGAGACAGGGCTATGGCTACACCTTC	TRBD1	TRBV11-2	TRBJ1-2	-
CASSPPAGGDTDTQYF	TGTGCCAGCTCACCCCCAGCGGGGGGAGACACAGATACGCAGTATTTT	TRBD2	TRBV18	TRBJ2-3	-
CASSEGTGGYNEQFF	TGTGCCAGCAGTGAAGGGACAGGGGGCTACAATGAGCAGTTCTTC	TRBD1	TRBV6-1	TRBJ2-1	few
CASRYKENYGYTF	TGTGCCAGCAGATACAAAGAAAACTATGGCTACACCTTC	-	TRBV2	TRBJ1-2	once
CASKPAGGNTGELFF	TGTGCCAGTAAACCCGCGGGAGGGAACACCGGGGAGCTGTTTTTT	TRBD2	TRBV19	TRBJ2-2	-
CASSQVQGLAADTQYF	TGCGCCAGCAGCCAAGTACAGGGACTAGCGGCAGATACGCAGTATTTT	TRBD2	TRBV4-1	TRBJ2-3	-
CASSQDLASLHSYNEQFF	TGTGCCAGCAGCCAAGACCTAGCGAGCCTACACTCCTACAATGAGCAGTTCTTC	-	TRBV3-1/TRBV3-2	TRBJ2-1	-
CASSRGYTDTQYF	TGTGCCAGCAGTCGCGGATACACAGATACGCAGTATTTT	-	TRBV7-3	TRBJ2-3	-
CASRLTTGNTEAFF	TGTGCCAGCAGACTTACGACAGGGAACACTGAAGCTTTCTTT	-	TRBV6-6	TRBJ1-1	few
CASSLELGMNTEAFF	TGCGCCAGCAGCTTGGAATTGGGCATGAACACTGAAGCTTTCTTT	-	TRBV5-1	TRBJ1-1	-
CASSPRVGDIQYF	TGTGCCAGCAGCCCCCGGGTGGGAGACATTCAGTACTTC	-	TRBV3-1/TRBV3-2	TRBJ2-4	-
CASSAGESQPQHF	TGTGCCAGCAGTGCCGGGGAGAGTCAGCCCCAGCATTTT	-	TRBV6-4	TRBJ1-5	-
CASSETGAGNTIYF	TGTGCCAGCAGTGAAACGGGGGCTGGAAACACCATATATTTT	-	TRBV2	TRBJ1-3	-
CASSPASPVQGQYF	TGTGCCAGCAGCCCCGCGTCCCCTGTACAGGGGCAGTACTTC	TRBD1	TRBV3-1/TRBV3-2	TRBJ2-5	-
CASSLAQGNYEQYF	TGTGCCAGCAGCTTAGCGCAGGGTAACTACGAGCAGTACTTC	-	TRBV13	TRBJ2-7	-
CASSVDRVNEQFF	TGTGCCAGCAGCGTGGACAGAGTCAATGAGCAGTTCTTC	-	TRBV5-4	TRBJ2-1	once
CASSEFRGRASQETQYF	TGTGCCAGCAGTGAATTCCGGGGGAGGGCCTCCCAAGAGACCCAGTACTTC	TRBD2	TRBV6-1	TRBJ2-5	-
CASSIRGGSPNEQFF	TGTGCCAGTAGTATACGGGGCGGGAGTCCCAATGAGCAGTTCTTC	TRBD2	TRBV19	TRBJ2-1	-
CASSLAPVGGTEAFF	TGCGCCAGCAGCTTGGCCCCTGTTGGAGGCACTGAAGCTTTCTTT	-	TRBV5-1	TRBJ1-1	-
CASSRGGSGGAEQYF	TGTGCCAGCAGCCGGGGAGGTAGCGGGGGGGCGGAGCAGTACTTC	TRBD2	TRBV3-1/TRBV3-2	TRBJ2-7	-
CASTQRGDSRGYTF	TGCGCCAGCACCCAAAGGGGTGATTCCCGCGGCTACACCTTC	-	TRBV5-1	TRBJ1-2	few
CASRLGTGDSPLHF	TGTGCCAGCAGGCTGGGGACAGGGGATTCACCCCTCCACTTT	TRBD1	TRBV6-6	TRBJ1-6	-
CASSPFSGARGAQYF	TGTGCCAGCAGCCCCTTTAGCGGGGCACGGGGGGCCCAGTACTTC	TRBD2	TRBV9	TRBJ2-5	-
CASSLIPGGEAFF	TGTGCCAGCAGCCTAATTCCAGGGGGCGAAGCTTTCTTT	TRBD1	TRBV7-9	TRBJ1-1	few
CAIREEENTGELFF	TGTGCCATCAGGGAGGAGGAGAACACCGGGGAGCTGTTTTTT	-	TRBV10-3	TRBJ2-2	-